The source of this T cell receptor beta chain is a study of T cell responses to AZD1222 COVID-19 vaccine. Overall study findings and caveats: Of the AZD1222 recipients, only 6 or 7 were seropositive at baseline.

Repertoires were generated with immunoSEQ multiplex PCR, while TCRdb's copy carries only in-frame clones and drops some. The repertoire holds 120,000 or so clones, about 92% seen once, with less than 4.5% in the top ten. V was clipped by 0 bases and J by 5 bases, with 9 bases between them. Per germline, CDR1 SGHRS and CDR2 YFSETQ. The CDR3 covers 14 residues. About this clone: Its cognate antigen is unknown.

This clonotype was obtained from an adult in good health. Sequencing was performed on peripheral blood, taken on day 0 of MenACWY control vaccination. This chain links TRBV5-1 with TRBJ1-5, with no clear D. The CDR3 sequence: CASSLGPGDQPQHF. DNA for the CDR3: TGCGCCAGCAGCTTGGGCCCTGGGGATCAGCCCCAGCATTTT.